This TCR beta chain is drawn from a study of graft-versus-host responses after intestinal transplantation. This CDR3 is 15 amino acids long. Trimming shortened V by 3 bases and J by 5 bases, and 17 bases separated the two germline ends. Germline-derived CDR1 and CDR2 are MNHEY and SMNVEV (reference sequence). A word on this clone: As yet, its antigen is unknown.

Here immunoSEQ multiplex PCR was the method, and the copy in TCRdb shows in-frame clones only, minus some. Among about 92,000 clones listed, around nine tenths were seen once. The V gene is TRBV27, the J gene TRBJ2-7, with D possibly TRBD2 on 5 matching bases. The source material was unstimulated CD8+ T cells sorted from spleen or lymph node cells, sampled before intestinal transplant. The clonotype originates from a human donor who received an intestinal transplant. CDR3 bases: TGTGCCAGCAGTTTGGTTTCTTCGGGGTGGAACGAGCAGTACTTC. Translating it yields CASSLVSSGWNEQYF.